This T cell receptor beta chain came from a study of blood T cells in healthy people across ages. Study results and limitations: Roughly linearly, TCR beta diversity per million T cells fell as age increased.

The sample holds many counts of this clonotype. Its antigen remains unidentified. Primed by a sample-barcoded 5' primer and a J-beta primer mix, a second PCR proceeded for 7 to 11 cycles. TCRdb reprocessed the 5' RACE reads via MiXCR and lists one record per CDR3 protein. The sample has more than 1 million distinct CDR3 sequences, under 55% seen once; the top ten hold 18%. Germline V gene lookup returns CDR1 SNHLY and CDR2 FYNNEI. The V gene lost 4 bases and the J gene lost 6 bases, with 16 bases spanning the gap. CDR3 size: 14 residues. The clonotype was recovered from a woman in her sixties or seventies in good health. The V call is TRBV2, the J call TRBJ2-7; the D gene is possibly TRBD1 (5 bases). The specimen sequenced was blood. The CDR3 bases are TGTGCCAGCAGTGCCGCGCTCGATGGGGCCGAGCAGTACTTC. Translating it yields CASSAALDGAEQYF.